The present entry profiles one T cell receptor (beta chain) with its context. This record belongs to a study of blood T cell repertoires in COVID-19. V lost 1 base to trimming and J lost 4 bases; unmatched junction nucleotides: 17. Germline loops: CDR1 SGHTA, CDR2 FQGTGA. The CDR3 runs 19 residues. Method: immunoSEQ multiplex PCR; TCRdb's copy keeps in-frame clones and lacks some. This table holds around 220,000 clones, around four fifths found once. This clonotype was obtained from an elderly woman with COVID-19, enrolled during active disease. V is TRBV7-3 and J is TRBJ2-3; TRBD2 matches at 7 bases. Sequencing input: peripheral blood. The CDR3 here is CASSLRKAGPSSYPDTQYF. CDR3 DNA: TGTGCCAGCAGCTTAAGGAAAGCGGGACCATCCTCTTACCCAGATACGCAGTATTTT.